This T cell receptor beta chain appears in the sequencing data of a study of blood T cell repertoires in COVID-19. Across the whole study: Samples representing acute and convalescent COVID-19 were sourced from the United States, Italy and Spain. T cells, B-cell-depleted T cells, or PBMCs provided the cDNA or gDNA that served as material.

Patients of the Seattle cohort, enrolled during active infection, were followed longitudinally. The authors' processing: Reference gene primer amplification yielded estimated nucleated cell counts. Assay used: immunoSEQ multiplex PCR; TCRdb lists only in-frame clones, some missing. V, J and clone size reflect that table, while D and trimming were determined from the DNA. The sample comprises fewer than 200,000 clones, roughly four fifths of which are singletons, and around 8% rests with the top ten. This CDR3 is 14 amino acids long. Per the germline V gene, CDR1 is SGHAT and CDR2 is FQNNGV. Trimming removed 4 bases at V and 8 bases at J, with 14 bases between.

This TCR came from a woman aged 70-85 years with COVID-19, enrolled during active disease. The source material was peripheral blood. The chain combines TRBV11-2 with TRBJ1-4; weak D call: TRBD1 (6 bases). CDR3 sequence: CASSSLGAREKLFF. The DNA of the CDR3 is TGTGCCAGCAGCTCCTTGGGGGCCCGGGAAAAACTGTTTTTT.